These T cell receptor beta chains were read from a single sample in a study of identical twins. TCRdb analysed the 5' RACE reads with MiXCR anew, one entry per CDR3 protein. Of roughly 480,000 distinct CDR3 sequences in the sample, 20% to 25% were seen once. These data were likewise used in another study, on T cells expressing NK-cell markers.

The sample was CD4+ T cells sorted from blood. The receptors were sampled from a woman under 30 in good health. Each CDR3 is given with its conserved first and last residue. D genes are given only for firm matches. Clone size appears in some rows only: once, few, many, or a class for an expanded clone.

size,V,D,J,CDR3,DNA
few,TRBV28,.,TRBJ2-7,CASTGQGKTYEQYF,TGTGCCAGCACCGGTCAAGGGAAGACCTACGAGCAGTACTTC
few,TRBV5-6,.,TRBJ2-1,CASGGGTYNEQFF,TGTGCCTCCGGCGGCGGGACCTACAATGAGCAGTTCTTC
.,TRBV2,.,TRBJ2-5,CASNVGLQETQYF,TGTGCCAGCAATGTTGGTCTGCAGGAAACCCAGTACTTC
few,TRBV3-1,.,TRBJ2-1,CASSQDPLNSYNEQFF,TGTGCCAGCAGCCAAGATCCCCTAAACTCCTACAATGAGCAGTTCTTC
once,TRBV18,TRBD2,TRBJ2-1,CASSPIAGGPSEQFF,TGTGCCAGCTCACCGATAGCGGGAGGCCCCTCGGAGCAGTTCTTC
.,TRBV29-1,.,TRBJ2-1,CSGGVSEQFF,TGCAGCGGGGGGGTCAGTGAGCAGTTCTTC
few,TRBV29-1,.,TRBJ2-2,CSVGGRQSYTGELFF,TGCAGCGTCGGTGGGAGGCAGAGCTACACCGGGGAGCTGTTTTTT
.,TRBV6-2/TRBV6-3,.,TRBJ2-1,CASSFAGTQQFF,TGTGCCAGCAGTTTCGCCGGGACTCAGCAGTTCTTC
.,TRBV5-8,TRBD2,TRBJ2-7,CASSLDPAGGRSYEQYF,TGTGCCAGCAGCTTGGACCCGGCGGGGGGGCGATCCTACGAGCAGTACTTC
.,TRBV7-9,.,TRBJ2-3,CASSFQYSLTDTQYF,TGTGCCAGCAGCTTTCAGTACAGTCTCACAGATACGCAGTATTTT
.,TRBV15,.,TRBJ1-1,CATSRAENTEAFF,TGTGCCACCAGCAGAGCGGAGAACACTGAAGCTTTCTTT
.,TRBV18,TRBD1,TRBJ2-5,CASSSTGGAETQYF,TGTGCCAGCTCATCAACAGGGGGCGCCGAGACCCAGTACTTC
few,TRBV12-3/TRBV12-4,.,TRBJ2-3,CASSPDRAPYF,TGTGCCAGCAGCCCCGATAGGGCGCCGTATTTT
.,TRBV5-6,.,TRBJ1-3,CASSLWAGTGNTIYF,TGTGCCAGCAGCTTGTGGGCCGGGACTGGAAACACCATATATTTT
.,TRBV30,TRBD2,TRBJ2-1,CAWKPQAGAKNEQFF,TGTGCCTGGAAACCTCAAGCGGGAGCTAAAAATGAGCAGTTCTTC
.,TRBV12-3/TRBV12-4,.,TRBJ1-1,CASSFGAGGAF,TGTGCCAGCAGTTTCGGGGCAGGTGGGGCTTTT
.,TRBV2,.,TRBJ1-6,CASSPNPTGSPLHF,TGTGCCAGCAGTCCAAACCCCACAGGGTCACCCCTCCACTTT
few,TRBV29-1,.,TRBJ1-1,CSVEDVSRGFTEAFF,TGCAGCGTTGAAGATGTTTCCAGGGGTTTTACTGAAGCTTTCTTT
.,TRBV25-1,.,TRBJ2-1,CASSDIRAASSYNEQFF,TGTGCCAGCAGTGATATTAGGGCGGCTAGCTCCTACAATGAGCAGTTCTTC
.,TRBV2,.,TRBJ2-5,CASGYRETQYF,TGTGCCAGCGGGTATCGAGAGACCCAGTACTTC
.,TRBV20-1,.,TRBJ2-5,CSAWNSETQYF,TGCAGTGCTTGGAATTCGGAGACCCAGTACTTC
few,TRBV20-1,.,TRBJ1-2,CSAKPGGASGGYTF,TGCAGTGCTAAGCCCGGCGGAGCTTCGGGGGGCTACACCTTC
.,TRBV5-1,TRBD1,TRBJ2-7,CASSDGQGRREQYF,TGCGCCAGCAGCGATGGACAGGGACGACGCGAGCAGTACTTC